These 3 T cell receptor beta chains were all obtained from the same sample, sequenced in a study of blood T cell repertoires in COVID-19. Sequencing used immunoSEQ multiplex PCR; TCRdb keeps in-frame clones, though not all of them. The sample contains fewer than 120,000 clones, 88% of which appear only once. The sequencing input was peripheral blood. These TCRs come from a woman between 50 and 59 years old with acute or convalescent COVID-19.

This clone was counted only a few times. The chain employs TRBV2 and TRBJ1-1; no clear D gene. CDR1 and CDR2 from the germline V gene are SNHLY and FYNNEI. Between the trimmed V and J ends, which lost 2 bases and 6 bases, there was a span of 4 bases. The CDR3 is 11 amino acids. The CDR3: CASSEQSEAFF. CDR3 coding DNA: TGTGCCAGCAGTGAACAGTCTGAAGCTTTCTTT.

The chain employs TRBV3-1 (or the pseudogene TRBV3-2) and TRBJ2-1, with D possibly matching TRBD1 (6 bases). This CDR3 comprises 18 residues. V was clipped by 1 base and J by 1 base, with 17 bases between them. CDR1 LGHDT and CDR2 YNNKEL come from the germline V gene (reference sequence). The CDR3 reads CASSQVGQWGLSYNEQFF. CDR3 DNA: TGTGCCAGCAGCCAAGTCGGACAGTGGGGATTATCCTACAATGAGCAGTTCTTC.

This chain connects TRBV9 to TRBJ2-1; a weak D match, TRBD2 (5 bases). V was trimmed by 4 bases and J by 5 bases, leaving 16 bases between them. The CDR3 extends over 15 amino acids. Germline values: CDR1 SGDLS, CDR2 YYNGEE. The CDR3 DNA reads as TGTGCCAGCAGCCCAACGGGATCAACCAACAATGAGCAGTTCTTC. Translating gives CASSPTGSTNNEQFF. Supplemented by reference TRBV9 and TRBJ2-1, the full variable domain reads DSGVTQTPKHLITATGQRVTLRCSPRSGDLSVYWYQQSLDQGLQFLIQYYNGEERAKGNILERFSAQQFPDLHSELNLSSLELGDSALYFCASSPTGSTNNEQFFGPGTRLTVL.